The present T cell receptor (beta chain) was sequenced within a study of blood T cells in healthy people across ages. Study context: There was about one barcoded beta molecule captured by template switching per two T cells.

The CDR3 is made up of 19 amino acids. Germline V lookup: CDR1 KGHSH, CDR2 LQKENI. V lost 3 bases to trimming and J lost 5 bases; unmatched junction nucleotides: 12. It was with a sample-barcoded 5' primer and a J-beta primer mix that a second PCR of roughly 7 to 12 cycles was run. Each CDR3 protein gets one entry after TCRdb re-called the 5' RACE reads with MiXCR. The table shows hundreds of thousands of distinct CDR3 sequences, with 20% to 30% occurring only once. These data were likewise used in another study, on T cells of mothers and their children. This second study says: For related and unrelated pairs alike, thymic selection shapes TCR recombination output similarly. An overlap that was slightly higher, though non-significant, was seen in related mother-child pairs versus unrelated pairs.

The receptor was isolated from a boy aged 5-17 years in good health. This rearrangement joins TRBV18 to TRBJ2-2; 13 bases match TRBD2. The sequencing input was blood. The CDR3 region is CASSPPGLAGVGGTGELFF. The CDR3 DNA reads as TGTGCCAGCTCACCGCCTGGACTAGCGGGAGTTGGGGGAACCGGGGAGCTGTTTTTT.